This T cell receptor beta chain stems from a study of cytomegalovirus exposure and HLA in healthy donors. The CDR3 totals 12 residues. V dropped 11 bases and J dropped 9 bases, with 19 bases sitting between them. The germline gives CDR1 MNHNY, CDR2 SVGAGI (reference sequence). Note on this clone: Other nucleotide sequences in the sample specify the same CDR3.

The PCR made use of 60 Vbeta and 13 Jbeta primers. Using immunoSEQ multiplex PCR, the repertoire was profiled, and TCRdb retains in-frame clones only, with some absent. Of roughly 170,000 clones in the sample, roughly 80% were seen once. V and J are TRBV6-6 and TRBJ1-1; a weak D match, TRBD1 (6 bases). Sequencing used PBMCs. This clonotype originated in a man in his thirties or forties in good health and CMV-seronegative. CDR3 loop: CAGGETGGKAFF. The DNA for the CDR3 is TGTGCCGGGGGGGAAACGGGGGGCAAAGCTTTCTTT.